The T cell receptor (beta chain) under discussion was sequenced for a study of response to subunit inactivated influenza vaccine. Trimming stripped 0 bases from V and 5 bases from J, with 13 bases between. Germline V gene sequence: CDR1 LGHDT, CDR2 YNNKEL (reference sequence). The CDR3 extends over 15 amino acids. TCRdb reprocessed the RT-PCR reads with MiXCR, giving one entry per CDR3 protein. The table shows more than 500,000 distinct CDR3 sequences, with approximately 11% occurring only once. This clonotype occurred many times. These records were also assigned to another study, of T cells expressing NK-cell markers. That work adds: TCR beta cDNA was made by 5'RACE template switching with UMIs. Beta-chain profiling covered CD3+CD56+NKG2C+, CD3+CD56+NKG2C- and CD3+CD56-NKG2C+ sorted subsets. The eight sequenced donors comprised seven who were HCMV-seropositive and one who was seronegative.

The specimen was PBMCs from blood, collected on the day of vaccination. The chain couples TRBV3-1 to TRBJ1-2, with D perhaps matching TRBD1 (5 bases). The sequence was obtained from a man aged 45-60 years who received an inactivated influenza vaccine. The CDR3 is CASSQDLGHPYGYTF. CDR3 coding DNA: TGTGCCAGCAGCCAAGATCTCGGACATCCATATGGCTACACCTTC. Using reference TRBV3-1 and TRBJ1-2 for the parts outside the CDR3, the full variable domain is DTAVSQTPKYLVTQMGNDKSIKCEQNLGHDTMYWYKQDSKKFLKIMFSYNNKELIINETVPNRFSPKSPDKAHLNLHINSLELGDSAVYFCASSQDLGHPYGYTFGSGTRLTVV.